This T cell receptor beta chain is from a study of blood T cells in healthy people across ages. As regards this clonotype: One end of the junction fails to match germline, which may point to a read error.

The CDR3 loop spans 14 amino acids. In germline, CDR1 is SGHVS, CDR2 FNYEAQ. It was with a sample-barcoded 5' primer and a J-beta primer mix that a second PCR of roughly 7 to 12 cycles was run. TCRdb independently ran MiXCR on the 5' RACE reads; one entry per CDR3 protein. The table shows about 680,000 distinct CDR3 sequences, with around 49% occurring only once. The origin of this receptor is a woman aged 55-69 years in good health. The J gene is TRBJ1-5, the V gene TRBV7-6; D gene ambiguous. Sequenced input: blood. The CDR3 coding sequence is TGTGCCAGCAGCTTAGTGGGGAGCAATCAGTCCCAGCATTTT. It is translated as CASSLVGSNQSQHF.